This T cell receptor beta chain stems from a study of regulatory T cells in long-lasting Graves disease. For TCR beta, libraries came from iRepertoire HTBI primers and Arm-PCR of CDR3 regions. MiXCR was run by TCRdb on the multiplex PCR reads, yielding one entry per CDR3 protein. The sample consists of 600,000 to 850,000 distinct CDR3 sequences, 25% to 35% of them appearing once. The CDR3 has 13 residues. The V gene's germline CDR1 is SEHNR and CDR2 FQNEAQ (reference sequence). V shed 3 bases and J shed 3 bases, with 9 bases lying between them. Time point specified: persistent/refractory GD, antithyroid drugs over 5 years with positive TRAb. The TCR library was made from RNA that had been extracted from PBMCs in TRIzol.

The receptor was isolated from a female donor with Graves disease. The chain uses TRBV7-9 and TRBJ2-7; no clear D gene. The sample here was peripheral blood mononuclear cells (PBMCs), taken when the disease was refractory, from a patient treated with antithyroid drugs. CDR3 sequence (DNA): TGTGCCAGCAGCTTCGAACAATACTACGAGCAGTACTTC. This translates into CASSFEQYYEQYF.